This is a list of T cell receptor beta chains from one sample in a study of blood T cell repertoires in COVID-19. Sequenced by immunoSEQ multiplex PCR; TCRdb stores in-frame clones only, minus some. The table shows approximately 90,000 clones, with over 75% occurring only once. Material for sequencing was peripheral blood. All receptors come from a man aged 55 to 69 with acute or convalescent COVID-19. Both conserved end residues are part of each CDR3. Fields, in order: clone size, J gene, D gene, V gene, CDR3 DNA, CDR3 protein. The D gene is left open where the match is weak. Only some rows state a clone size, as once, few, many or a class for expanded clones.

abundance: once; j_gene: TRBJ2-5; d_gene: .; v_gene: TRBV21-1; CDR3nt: TGTGCCAGCAGCAAAATCGGGACACTCCAAGAGACCCAGTACTTC; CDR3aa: CASSKIGTLQETQYF
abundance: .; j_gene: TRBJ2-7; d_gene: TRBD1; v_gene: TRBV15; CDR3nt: TGTGCCACCTGGTCTGACAGGGACTACGAGCAGTACTTC; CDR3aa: CATWSDRDYEQYF
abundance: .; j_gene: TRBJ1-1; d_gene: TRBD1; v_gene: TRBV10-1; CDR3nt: TGCGCCAGCAGTGGTAGACAGGGGAGCACTGAAGCTTTCTTT; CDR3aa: CASSGRQGSTEAFF
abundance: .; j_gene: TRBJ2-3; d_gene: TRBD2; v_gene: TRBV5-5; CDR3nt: TGTGCCAGCAGCTTGATAGCGGGGGGCGCCACAGATACGCAGTATTTT; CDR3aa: CASSLIAGGATDTQYF
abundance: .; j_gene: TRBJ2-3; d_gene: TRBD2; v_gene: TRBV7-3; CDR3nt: TGTGCCAGCAGCTTAAGGTTAGCGGGAGCAGATACGCAGTATTTT; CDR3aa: CASSLRLAGADTQYF
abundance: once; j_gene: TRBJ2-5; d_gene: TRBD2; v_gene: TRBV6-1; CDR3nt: TGTGCCAGCAGTGAGACTAGCGGGAGGTCTTCCCAGTACTTC; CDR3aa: CASSETSGRSSQYF
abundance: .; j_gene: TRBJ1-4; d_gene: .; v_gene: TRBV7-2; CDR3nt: TGTGCCAGCAGCTTGGGAAGGGGCTTGGATGAAAAACTGTTTTTT; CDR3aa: CASSLGRGLDEKLFF
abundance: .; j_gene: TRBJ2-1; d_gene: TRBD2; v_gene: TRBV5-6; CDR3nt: TGTGCCAGCAGCCCCCGAATAGCGGGATCGAATGAGCAGTTCTTC; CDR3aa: CASSPRIAGSNEQFF
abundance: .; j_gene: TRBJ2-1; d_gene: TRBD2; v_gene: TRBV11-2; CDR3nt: TGTGCCAGCAGCTTAGCGACTAGCGGGAGCAATGAGCAGTTCTTC; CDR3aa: CASSLATSGSNEQFF
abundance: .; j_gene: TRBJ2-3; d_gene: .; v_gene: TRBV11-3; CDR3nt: TGTGCCAGCAGCTTTGGGCAACGCACAGATACGCAGTATTTT; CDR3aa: CASSFGQRTDTQYF